This TCR beta chain was retrieved from a study of cytomegalovirus exposure and HLA in healthy donors. With respect to this clone: An end of the junction does not agree with germline; a read error may underlie this.

PCR used 60 Vbeta primers and 13 Jbeta primers. Produced via immunoSEQ multiplex PCR; TCRdb's table is partial and in-frame only. The sample has about 140,000 clones; 77% are singletons. Looked up from germline, CDR1 is MNHNY and CDR2 is SVGAGI (reference sequence). The CDR3 extends over 12 amino acids. This clonotype was sampled from a female donor in good health and CMV-seronegative. Sequencing was performed on PBMCs. The chain joins TRBV6-6 to TRBJ1-1; the D is unclear. CDR3: CASSYSRTTPIF. CDR3 DNA sequence: TGTGCCAGCAGTTACTCGCGAACTACCCCTATCTTT.